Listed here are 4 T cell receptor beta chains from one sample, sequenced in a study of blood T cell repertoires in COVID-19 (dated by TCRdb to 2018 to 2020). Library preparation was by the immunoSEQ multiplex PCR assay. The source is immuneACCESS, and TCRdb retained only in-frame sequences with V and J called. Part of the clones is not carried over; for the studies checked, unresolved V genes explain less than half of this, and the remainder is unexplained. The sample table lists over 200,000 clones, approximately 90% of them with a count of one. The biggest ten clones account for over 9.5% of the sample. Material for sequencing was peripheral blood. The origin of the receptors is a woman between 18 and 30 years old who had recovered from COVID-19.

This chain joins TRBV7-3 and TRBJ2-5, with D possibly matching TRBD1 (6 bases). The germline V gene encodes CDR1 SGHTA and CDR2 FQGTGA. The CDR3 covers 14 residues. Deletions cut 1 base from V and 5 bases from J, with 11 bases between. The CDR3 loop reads CASSLNRQVETQYF. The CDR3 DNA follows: TGTGCCAGCAGCTTAAACCGACAGGTTGAGACCCAGTACTTC. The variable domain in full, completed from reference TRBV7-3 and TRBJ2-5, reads GAGVSQTPSNKVTEKGKYVELRCDPISGHTALYWYRQSLGQGPEFLIYFQGTGAADDSGLPNDRFFAVRPEGSVSTLKIQRTERGDSAVYLCASSLNRQVETQYFGPGTRLLVL.

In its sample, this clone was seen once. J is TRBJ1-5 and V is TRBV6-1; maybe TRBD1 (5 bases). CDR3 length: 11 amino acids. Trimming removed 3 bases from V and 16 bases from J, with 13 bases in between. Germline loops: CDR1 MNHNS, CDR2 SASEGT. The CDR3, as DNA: TGTGCCAGCAGTGACCCAGGGATTACTCATTTT. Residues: CASSDPGITHF.

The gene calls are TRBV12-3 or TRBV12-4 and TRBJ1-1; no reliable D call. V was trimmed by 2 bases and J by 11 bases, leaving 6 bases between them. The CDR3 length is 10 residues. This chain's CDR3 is CASSLNGAFF. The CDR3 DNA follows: TGTGCCAGCAGTTTAAACGGGGCTTTCTTT.

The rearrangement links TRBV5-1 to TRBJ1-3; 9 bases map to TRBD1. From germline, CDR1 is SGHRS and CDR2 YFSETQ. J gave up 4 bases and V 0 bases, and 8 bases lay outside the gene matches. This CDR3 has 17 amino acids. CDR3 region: CASSLEGTGSFGNTIYF. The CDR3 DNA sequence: TGCGCCAGCAGCTTGGAAGGGACAGGGTCATTCGGAAACACCATATATTTT.